This T cell receptor (beta chain) was captured by sequencing in a study of T cell responses to AZD1222 COVID-19 vaccine. Study-level background: Pooling covered second doses at about 4 or about 12 weeks. Study-wide findings and caveats: Dominant at 160-218 and 743-854, vaccine-associated CD4 TCRs also spanned spike. Repertoires were obtained solely post-peak T cell response. Among those given AZD1222, only five to seven were seropositive at baseline.

Germline-derived CDR1 and CDR2 are SGHDT and YYEEEE. Trimming removed 3 bases from V and 6 bases from J; junction bases left unmatched: 10. The CDR3 loop spans 16 amino acids. Method: immunoSEQ multiplex PCR; TCRdb's copy keeps in-frame clones and lacks some. The sample lists over 150,000 clones, 87% occurring once. About this clone itself: The antigen remains unidentified.

The sequence derives from an adult in good health. The sequencing used peripheral blood, collected on day 0 of AZD1222 vaccination. The V and J genes are TRBV5-6 and TRBJ2-1, with 9 bases identical to TRBD1. The CDR3 loop is CASSYRTGVSSNEQFF. The CDR3 DNA reads TGTGCCAGCAGCTACAGGACAGGGGTGTCGAGCAATGAGCAGTTCTTC. Full variable domain (rest looked up from reference TRBV5-6 and TRBJ2-1): DAGVTQSPTHLIKTRGQQVTLRCSPKSGHDTVSWYQQALGQGPQFIFQYYEEEERQRGNFPDRFSGHQFPNYSSELNVNALLLGDSALYLCASSYRTGVSSNEQFFGPGTRLTVL.